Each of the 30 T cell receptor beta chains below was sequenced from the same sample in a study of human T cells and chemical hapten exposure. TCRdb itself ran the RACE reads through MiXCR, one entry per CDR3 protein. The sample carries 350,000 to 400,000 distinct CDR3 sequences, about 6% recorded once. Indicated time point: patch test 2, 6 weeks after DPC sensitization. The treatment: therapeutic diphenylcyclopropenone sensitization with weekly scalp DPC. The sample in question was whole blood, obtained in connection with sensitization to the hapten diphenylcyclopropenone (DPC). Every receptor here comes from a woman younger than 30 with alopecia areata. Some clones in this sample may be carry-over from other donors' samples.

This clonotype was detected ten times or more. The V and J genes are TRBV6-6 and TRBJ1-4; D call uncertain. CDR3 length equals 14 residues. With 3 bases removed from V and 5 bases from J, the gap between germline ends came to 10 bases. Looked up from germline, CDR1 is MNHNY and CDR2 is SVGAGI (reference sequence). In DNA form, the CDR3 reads TGTGCCAGCAGTTATCGGGGTGGAAATGAAAAACTGTTTTTT. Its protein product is CASSYRGGNEKLFF.

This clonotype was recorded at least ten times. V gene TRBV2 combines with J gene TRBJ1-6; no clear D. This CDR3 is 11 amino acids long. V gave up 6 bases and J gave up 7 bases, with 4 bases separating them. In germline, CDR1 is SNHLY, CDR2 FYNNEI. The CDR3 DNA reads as TGTGCCAGCAGGGGGAATTCACCCCTCCACTTT. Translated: CASRGNSPLHF.

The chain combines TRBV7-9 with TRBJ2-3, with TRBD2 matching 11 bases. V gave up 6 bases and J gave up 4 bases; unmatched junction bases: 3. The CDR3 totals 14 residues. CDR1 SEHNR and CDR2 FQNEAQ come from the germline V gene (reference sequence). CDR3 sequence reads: CASRPSGGSDTQYF. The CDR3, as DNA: TGTGCCAGCAGACCTAGCGGGGGGTCAGATACGCAGTATTTT.

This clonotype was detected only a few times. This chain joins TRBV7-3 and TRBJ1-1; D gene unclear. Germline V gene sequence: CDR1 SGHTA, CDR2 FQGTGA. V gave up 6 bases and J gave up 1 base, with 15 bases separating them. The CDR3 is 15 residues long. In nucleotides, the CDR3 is TGTGCCAGCAGGCCCAGCCCTCTCTCGAACACTGAAGCTTTCTTT. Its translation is CASRPSPLSNTEAFF.

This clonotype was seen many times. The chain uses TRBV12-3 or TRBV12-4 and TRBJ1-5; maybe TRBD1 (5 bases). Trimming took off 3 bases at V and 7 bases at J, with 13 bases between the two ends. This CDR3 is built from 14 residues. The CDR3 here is CASSLGGVEQPQHF. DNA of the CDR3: TGTGCCAGCAGTTTGGGGGGAGTGGAACAGCCCCAGCATTTT.

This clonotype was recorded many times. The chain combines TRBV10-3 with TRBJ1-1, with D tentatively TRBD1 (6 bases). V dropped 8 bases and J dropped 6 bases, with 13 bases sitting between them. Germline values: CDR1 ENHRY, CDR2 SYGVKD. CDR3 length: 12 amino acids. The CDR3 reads CAIRGEGAEAFF. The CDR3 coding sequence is TGTGCCATCCGAGGCGAGGGGGCTGAAGCTTTCTTT.

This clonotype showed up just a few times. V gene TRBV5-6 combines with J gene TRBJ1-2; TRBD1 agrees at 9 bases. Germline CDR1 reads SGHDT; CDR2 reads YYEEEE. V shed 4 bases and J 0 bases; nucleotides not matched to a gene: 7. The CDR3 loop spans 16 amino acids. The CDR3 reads CASSGGTGSANYGYTF. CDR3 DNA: TGTGCCAGCAGCGGTGGGACAGGGAGTGCTAACTATGGCTACACCTTC. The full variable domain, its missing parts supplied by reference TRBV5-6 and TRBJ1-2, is DAGVTQSPTHLIKTRGQQVTLRCSPKSGHDTVSWYQQALGQGPQFIFQYYEEEERQRGNFPDRFSGHQFPNYSSELNVNALLLGDSALYLCASSGGTGSANYGYTFGSGTRLTVV.

CDR3 DNA: TGCAGCGTTCTCCGACAGGGGCAAGAGACCCAGTACTTC. This gives the protein CSVLRQGQETQYF. This chain links TRBV29-1 with TRBJ2-5, with 8 nucleotides matching TRBD1. The CDR3 covers 13 residues. J was trimmed by 2 bases and V by 5 bases; bases with no gene match: 4. Looked up from germline, CDR1 is SQVTM and CDR2 is ANQGSEA.

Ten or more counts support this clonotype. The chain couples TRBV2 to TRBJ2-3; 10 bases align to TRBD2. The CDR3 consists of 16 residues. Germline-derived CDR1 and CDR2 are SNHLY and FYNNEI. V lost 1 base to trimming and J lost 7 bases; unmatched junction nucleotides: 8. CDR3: CASSEGLAGGRNTQYF. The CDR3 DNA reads TGTGCCAGCAGTGAAGGACTAGCGGGCGGACGGAATACGCAGTATTTT.

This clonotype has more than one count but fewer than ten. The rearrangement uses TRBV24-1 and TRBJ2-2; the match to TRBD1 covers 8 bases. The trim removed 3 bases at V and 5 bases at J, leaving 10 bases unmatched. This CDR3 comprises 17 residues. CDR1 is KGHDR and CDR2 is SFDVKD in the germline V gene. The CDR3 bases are TGTGCCACCAGTGATCCTGGGGCAGGGGGCCGGACCGGGGAGCTGTTTTTT. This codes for CATSDPGAGGRTGELFF.

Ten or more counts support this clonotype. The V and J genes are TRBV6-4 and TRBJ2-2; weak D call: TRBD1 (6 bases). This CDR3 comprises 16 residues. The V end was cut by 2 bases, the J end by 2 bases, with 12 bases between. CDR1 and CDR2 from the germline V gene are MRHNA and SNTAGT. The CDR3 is CASSDIGTTNTGELFF. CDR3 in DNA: TGTGCCAGCAGTGACATAGGGACAACCAACACCGGGGAGCTGTTTTTT.

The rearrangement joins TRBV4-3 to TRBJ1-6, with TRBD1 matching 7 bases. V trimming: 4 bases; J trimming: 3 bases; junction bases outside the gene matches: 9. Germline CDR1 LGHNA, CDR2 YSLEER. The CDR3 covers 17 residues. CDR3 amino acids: CASSPKARDSYNSPLHF. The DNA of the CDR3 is TGCGCCAGCAGCCCAAAGGCCAGGGACAGCTATAATTCACCCCTCCACTTT.

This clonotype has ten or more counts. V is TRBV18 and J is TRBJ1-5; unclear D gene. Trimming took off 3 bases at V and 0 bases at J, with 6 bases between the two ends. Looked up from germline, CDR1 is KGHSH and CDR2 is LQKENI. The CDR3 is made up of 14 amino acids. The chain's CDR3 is CASSPVYSNQPQHF. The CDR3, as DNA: TGTGCCAGCTCACCTGTGTATAGCAATCAGCCCCAGCATTTT. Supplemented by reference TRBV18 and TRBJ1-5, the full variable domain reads NAGVMQNPRHLVRRRGQEARLRCSPMKGHSHVYWYRQLPEEGLKFMVYLQKENIIDESGMPKERFSAEFPKEGPSILRIQQVVRGDSAAYFCASSPVYSNQPQHFGDGTRLSIL.

The CDR3 reads CASSLSGSNEKLFF. The DNA of the CDR3 is TGTGCCAGCAGTTTGTCGGGGAGTAATGAAAAACTGTTTTTT. The chain recombines TRBV12-3 or TRBV12-4 with TRBJ1-4; no clear D. V dropped 3 bases and J dropped 4 bases, with 9 bases sitting between them. This CDR3 contains 14 residues.

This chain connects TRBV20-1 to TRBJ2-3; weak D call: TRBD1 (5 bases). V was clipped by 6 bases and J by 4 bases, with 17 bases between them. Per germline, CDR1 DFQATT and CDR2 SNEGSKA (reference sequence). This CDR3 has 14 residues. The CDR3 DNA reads TGCAGTGCCCCAGGGAAGGGGTCCCCAGATACGCAGTATTTT. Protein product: CSAPGKGSPDTQYF.

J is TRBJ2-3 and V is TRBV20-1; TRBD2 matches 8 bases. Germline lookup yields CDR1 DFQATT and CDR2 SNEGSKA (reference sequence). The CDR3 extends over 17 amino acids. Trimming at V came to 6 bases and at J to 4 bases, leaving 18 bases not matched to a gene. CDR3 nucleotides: TGCAGTGCCCGACAGCGGGAGAAGGGAAGTTGGGCAGATACGCAGTATTTT. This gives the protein CSARQREKGSWADTQYF.

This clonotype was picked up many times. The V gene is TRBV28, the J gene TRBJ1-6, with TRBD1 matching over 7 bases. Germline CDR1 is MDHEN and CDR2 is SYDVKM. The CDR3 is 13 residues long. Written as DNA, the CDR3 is TGTGGGATCGGGACAGACCTTAATTCACCCCTCCACTTT. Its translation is CGIGTDLNSPLHF.

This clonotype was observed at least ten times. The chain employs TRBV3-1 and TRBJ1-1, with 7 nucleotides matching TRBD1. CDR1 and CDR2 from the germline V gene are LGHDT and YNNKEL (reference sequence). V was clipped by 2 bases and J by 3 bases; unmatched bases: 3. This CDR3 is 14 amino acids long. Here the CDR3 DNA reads TGTGCCAGCAGCCAAACAGACAGGGACACTGAAGCTTTCTTT. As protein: CASSQTDRDTEAFF.

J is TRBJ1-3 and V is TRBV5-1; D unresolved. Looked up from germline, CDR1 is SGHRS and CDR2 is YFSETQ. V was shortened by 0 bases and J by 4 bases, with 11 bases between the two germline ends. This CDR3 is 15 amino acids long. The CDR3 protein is CASSLAVGGGNTIYF. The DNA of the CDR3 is TGCGCCAGCAGCTTGGCCGTGGGAGGAGGAAACACCATATATTTT.

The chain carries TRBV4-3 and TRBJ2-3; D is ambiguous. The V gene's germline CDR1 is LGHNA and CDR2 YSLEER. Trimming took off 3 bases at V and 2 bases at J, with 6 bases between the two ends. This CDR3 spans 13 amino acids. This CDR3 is CASSQANTDTQYF. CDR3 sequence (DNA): TGCGCCAGCAGCCAGGCCAACACAGATACGCAGTATTTT.

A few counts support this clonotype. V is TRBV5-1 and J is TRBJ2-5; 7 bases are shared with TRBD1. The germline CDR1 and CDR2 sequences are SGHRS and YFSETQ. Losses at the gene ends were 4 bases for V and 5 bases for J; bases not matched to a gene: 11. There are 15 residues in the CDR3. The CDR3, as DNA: TGCGCCAGCAGCCCCGGACAGGTGTTTTCGGAGACCCAGTACTTC. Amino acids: CASSPGQVFSETQYF.

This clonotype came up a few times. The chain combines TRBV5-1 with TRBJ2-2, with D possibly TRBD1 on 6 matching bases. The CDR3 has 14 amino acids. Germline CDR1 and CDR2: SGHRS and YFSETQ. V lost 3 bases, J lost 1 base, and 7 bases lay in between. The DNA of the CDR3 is TGCGCCAGCAGCTGGGGACAGAACACCGGGGAGCTGTTTTTT. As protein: CASSWGQNTGELFF.

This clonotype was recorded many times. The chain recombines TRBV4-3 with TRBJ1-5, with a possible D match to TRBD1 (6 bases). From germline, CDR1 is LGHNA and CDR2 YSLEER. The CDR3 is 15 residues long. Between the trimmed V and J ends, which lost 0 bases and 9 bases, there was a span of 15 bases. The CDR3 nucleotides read TGCGCCAGCAGCCAAGATAGAGGGGGTGTCAGGCCCCAGCATTTT. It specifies CASSQDRGGVRPQHF.

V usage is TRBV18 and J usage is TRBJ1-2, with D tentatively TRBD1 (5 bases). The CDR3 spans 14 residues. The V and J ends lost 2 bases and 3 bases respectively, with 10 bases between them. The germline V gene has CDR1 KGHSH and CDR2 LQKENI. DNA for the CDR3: TGTGCCAGCTCACCAATAGGGGATCACTATGGCTACACCTTC. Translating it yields CASSPIGDHYGYTF.

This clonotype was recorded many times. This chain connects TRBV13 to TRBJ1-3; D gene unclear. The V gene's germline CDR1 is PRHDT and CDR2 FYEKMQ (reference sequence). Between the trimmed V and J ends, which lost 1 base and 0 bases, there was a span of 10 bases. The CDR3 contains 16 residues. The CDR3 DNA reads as TGTGCCAGCAGCTTAGATGCGGGGTCCTCTGGAAACACCATATATTTT. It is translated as CASSLDAGSSGNTIYF.

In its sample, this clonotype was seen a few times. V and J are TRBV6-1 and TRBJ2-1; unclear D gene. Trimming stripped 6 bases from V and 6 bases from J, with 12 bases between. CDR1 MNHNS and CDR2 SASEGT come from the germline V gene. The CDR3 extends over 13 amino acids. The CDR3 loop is CASRNTPFNEQFF. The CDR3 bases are TGTGCCAGCAGGAACACACCGTTCAATGAGCAGTTCTTC.

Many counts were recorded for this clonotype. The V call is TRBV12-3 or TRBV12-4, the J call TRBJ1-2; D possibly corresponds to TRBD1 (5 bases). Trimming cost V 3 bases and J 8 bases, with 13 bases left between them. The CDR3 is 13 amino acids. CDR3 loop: CASSFHGGEGYTF. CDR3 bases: TGTGCCAGCAGTTTCCACGGGGGGGAGGGCTACACCTTC.

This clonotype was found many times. CDR3 sequence (DNA): TGTGCCAGCAGCTTAGGTAGCCTAGCCAAAAACATTCAGTACTTC. It specifies CASSLGSLAKNIQYF. V usage is TRBV7-2 and J usage is TRBJ2-4; no definite D call. Germline-derived CDR1 and CDR2 are SGHTA and FQGNSA. The CDR3 has 15 residues. V was clipped by 1 base and J by 0 bases, with 7 bases between them.

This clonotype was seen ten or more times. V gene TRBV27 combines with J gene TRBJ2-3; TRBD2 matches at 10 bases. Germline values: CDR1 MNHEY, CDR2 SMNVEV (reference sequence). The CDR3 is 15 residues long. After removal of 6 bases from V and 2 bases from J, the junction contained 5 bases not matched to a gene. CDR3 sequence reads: CASRGLADTTDTQYF. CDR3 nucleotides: TGTGCCAGCAGAGGACTAGCGGACACCACAGATACGCAGTATTTT.

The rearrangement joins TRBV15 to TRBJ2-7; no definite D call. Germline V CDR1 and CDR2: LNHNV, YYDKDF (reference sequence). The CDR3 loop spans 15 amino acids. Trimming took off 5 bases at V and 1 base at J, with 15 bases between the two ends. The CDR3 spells CATSRIADGSYEQYF. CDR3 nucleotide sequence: TGTGCCACCAGCCGAATTGCCGACGGATCCTACGAGCAGTACTTC. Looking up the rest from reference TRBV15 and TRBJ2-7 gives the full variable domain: DAMVIQNPRYQVTQFGKPVTLSCSQTLNHNVMYWYQQKSSQAPKLLFHYYDKDFNNEADTPDNFQSRRPNTSFCFLDIRSPGLGDTAMYLCATSRIADGSYEQYFGPGTRLTVT.